One sample yielded the 18 T cell receptor beta chains listed below, sequenced in a study of cytotoxic CD8 clonotypes in ibrutinib-treated CLL. Assay: immunoSEQ multiplex PCR; the TCRdb copy retains only in-frame clones and omits some. Here the sample spans fewer than 55,000 clones, around 52% being singletons. The sequencing used PBMCs, collected after 24 months of ibrutinib treatment. The origin of the receptors is a human donor with chronic lymphocytic leukemia.

CDR3 DNA: TGCGCCAGCAGCCCGTGGGACGGGGCCTACGAGCAGTACTTC. As protein: CASSPWDGAYEQYF. The chain combines TRBV5-1 with TRBJ2-7; the D call may be TRBD1 or TRBD2 (5 bases each). Germline CDR1 is SGHRS and CDR2 is YFSETQ. Trimming left V 4 bases short and J 2 bases short, with 13 bases between. This CDR3 has 14 residues.

This chain joins TRBV5-1 and TRBJ2-1; a possible D gene is TRBD1 (6 bases). CDR1 SGHRS and CDR2 YFSETQ come from the germline V gene. CDR3 size: 14 residues. V was shortened by 4 bases and J by 4 bases, with 12 bases between the two germline ends. The CDR3 loop is CASSGRTVYNEQFF. The DNA of the CDR3 is TGCGCCAGCAGCGGTCGGACAGTTTACAATGAGCAGTTCTTC. The full variable domain, rest sourced from reference TRBV5-1 and TRBJ2-1, is KAGVTQTPRYLIKTRGQQVTLSCSPISGHRSVSWYQQTPGQGLQFLFEYFSETQRNKGNFPGRFSGRQFSNSRSEMNVSTLELGDSALYLCASSGRTVYNEQFFGPGTRLTVL.

This chain uses TRBV5-6 with TRBJ2-7; 8 nucleotides match TRBD1. The length of the CDR3 is 15 residues. Germline loops: CDR1 SGHDT, CDR2 YYEEEE. Trimming removed 4 bases from V and 0 bases from J; junction bases left unmatched: 6. DNA for the CDR3: TGTGCCAGCAGCATCGGACAGGGTAGCTCCTACGAGCAGTACTTC. Its protein is CASSIGQGSSYEQYF.

The rearrangement joins TRBV2 to TRBJ2-7; TRBD1 matches at 10 bases. CDR3 length: 15 amino acids. Germline V gives CDR1 SNHLY, CDR2 FYNNEI. The V and J ends lost 10 bases and 4 bases, in that order; junction bases with no gene match: 13. CDR3 region: CATYVMTGGWYEQYF. In DNA form, the CDR3 reads TGTGCCACCTACGTAATGACAGGGGGCTGGTACGAGCAGTACTTC. The entire variable domain, with the rest obtained from reference TRBV2 and TRBJ2-7, is as follows: EPEVTQTPSHQVTQMGQEVILRCVPISNHLYFYWYRQILGQKVEFLVSFYNNEISEKSEIFDDQFSVERPDGSNFTLKIRSTKLEDSAMYFCATYVMTGGWYEQYFGPGTRLTVT.

This clone appeared many times. The chain links TRBV6-1 to TRBJ1-6, with D uncertain. V was pared by 1 base and J by 2 bases, with 3 bases between. The CDR3 runs 14 residues. Germline-derived CDR1 and CDR2 are MNHNS and SASEGT. CDR3 amino acids: CASSEGPYNSPLHF. The CDR3, as DNA: TGTGCCAGCAGTGAAGGTCCCTATAATTCACCCCTCCACTTT.

The chain links TRBV7-9 to TRBJ1-2, with D possibly matching TRBD1 (5 bases). The CDR3 sequence is 13 residues long. Deletions cut 2 bases from V and 4 bases from J, with 8 bases between. From germline, CDR1 is SEHNR and CDR2 FQNEAQ (reference sequence). The CDR3 DNA follows: TGTGCCAGCAGCTTACGTGGGGGCTATGGCTACACCTTC. This codes for CASSLRGGYGYTF.

The rearrangement links TRBV10-3 to TRBJ1-1; D is perhaps TRBD1 (5 bases). The germline V gene encodes CDR1 ENHRY and CDR2 SYGVKD. The CDR3 length is 14 residues. Trimming took off 1 base at V and 0 bases at J, with 6 bases between the two ends. The CDR3: CAISEWGLNTEAFF. CDR3 DNA: TGTGCCATCAGTGAGTGGGGACTGAACACTGAAGCTTTCTTT.

This clone was detected only a few times. The genes are TRBV6-5 and TRBJ1-2, with 10 nucleotides matching TRBD1. V trimming: 6 bases; J trimming: 4 bases; junction bases outside the gene matches: 8. The CDR3 runs 15 residues. The germline gives CDR1 MNHEY, CDR2 SVGAGI. CDR3 in amino acids: CASSQPGQGSYGYTF. DNA of the CDR3: TGTGCCAGCAGCCAACCGGGACAGGGGAGCTATGGCTACACCTTC.

V usage is TRBV5-1 and J usage is TRBJ2-5; TRBD2 aligns across 13 bases. CDR3 length: 16 residues. Trimming at V came to 2 bases and at J to 3 bases, leaving 4 bases not matched to a gene. Germline V CDR1 and CDR2: SGHRS, YFSETQ. CDR3 loop: CASSFDGLAGEETQYF. CDR3 sequence (DNA): TGCGCCAGCAGCTTTGACGGACTAGCGGGGGAAGAGACCCAGTACTTC.

In its sample, this clone was seen a few times. The V call is TRBV10-3, the J call TRBJ1-3; D is uncertain. Germline CDR1 and CDR2: ENHRY and SYGVKD. With 8 bases removed from V and 0 bases from J, the gap between germline ends came to 14 bases. This CDR3 spans 15 amino acids. CDR3 amino acids: CAIQSIASSGNTIYF. The CDR3 nucleotides read TGTGCCATCCAAAGCATAGCGAGCTCTGGAAACACCATATATTTT.

This chain connects TRBV29-1 to TRBJ1-1; D unclear. Germline loops: CDR1 SQVTM, CDR2 ANQGSEA. The CDR3 totals 13 residues. V was pared by 6 bases and J by 7 bases, with 18 bases between. CDR3: CSVAGSRLGEAFF. CDR3 coding DNA: TGCAGCGTGGCCGGGAGCAGATTGGGTGAAGCTTTCTTT.

This chain connects TRBV18 to TRBJ1-4; tentative D call: TRBD1 (5 bases). V was clipped by 2 bases and J by 9 bases, with 16 bases between them. The CDR3 spans 15 residues. The germline gives CDR1 KGHSH, CDR2 LQKENI. CDR3 sequence reads: CASSPDPGVGKKLFF. The CDR3, as DNA: TGTGCCAGCTCACCAGATCCGGGGGTGGGGAAAAAACTGTTTTTT.

The chain combines TRBV7-9 with TRBJ1-1; 8 bases map to TRBD1. The germline gives CDR1 SEHNR, CDR2 FQNEAQ (reference sequence). CDR3 length: 16 residues. Trimming took 1 base from V and 3 from J; bases not matched to a gene: 7. In DNA, the CDR3 is TGTGCCAGCAGCTTAGGGGCAGGGGGCTCCGACACTGAAGCTTTCTTT. Residues: CASSLGAGGSDTEAFF.

V gene TRBV15 combines with J gene TRBJ1-3; D uncertain. Trimming removed 2 bases at V and 0 bases at J, with 8 bases between. CDR1 LNHNV and CDR2 YYDKDF come from the germline V gene (reference sequence). The CDR3 runs to 15 residues. CDR3 amino acids: CATSRLGVSGNTIYF. For the CDR3, the DNA is TGTGCCACCAGCAGACTCGGCGTCTCTGGAAACACCATATATTTT.

V and J are TRBV10-2 and TRBJ2-7; 7 nucleotides align to TRBD1. V was pared by 5 bases and J by 2 bases, with 0 bases of the junction left unmatched. The CDR3 covers 12 residues. The V gene's germline CDR1 is WSHSY and CDR2 SAAADI. The CDR3 DNA sequence: TGCGCCAGCAGTACAGGGGCCTACGAGCAGTACTTC. It yields the protein CASSTGAYEQYF.

The V call is TRBV5-8, the J call TRBJ1-1; no clear D gene. The V end was cut by 0 bases, the J end by 0 bases, with 6 bases between. Germline lookup yields CDR1 SGHTS and CDR2 YDEGEE. This CDR3 contains 14 residues. The CDR3 DNA reads TGTGCCAGCAGCTTGGGGCAGATGAACACTGAAGCTTTCTTT. Residues: CASSLGQMNTEAFF.

The chain uses TRBV7-9 and TRBJ1-2, with D possibly TRBD1 on 6 matching bases. CDR3 length: 13 amino acids. V was shortened by 5 bases and J by 4 bases, with 11 bases between the two germline ends. The germline CDR1 and CDR2 sequences are SEHNR and FQNEAQ (reference sequence). The CDR3, as DNA: TGTGCCAGCAGCCTTGACAGGCCCTATGGCTACACCTTC. Translated: CASSLDRPYGYTF.

This clone has a count of ten or more. The J gene is TRBJ2-5, the V gene TRBV12-5; D might be TRBD1 (5 bases). CDR3 length: 14 amino acids. Germline assignment: CDR1 LGHNT and CDR2 FRNRAP. Trimming took 2 bases from V and 2 from J, leaving 9 bases between them. The DNA for the CDR3 is TGTGCTAGTGGTTTGACGGCAGGGCAAGAGACCCAGTACTTC. Translated: CASGLTAGQETQYF.